Listed here is a single TCR beta chain. This specimen comes from a study of blood T cell repertoires in COVID-19. Study information: Sample material is recorded as cDNA or gDNA derived from T cells, B-cell-depleted T cells, or PBMCs.

V shed 0 bases and J shed 3 bases, with 9 bases lying between them. The germline gives CDR1 LGHDT, CDR2 YNNKEL (reference sequence). The CDR3 totals 16 residues. Libraries were prepared by immunoSEQ multiplex PCR; TCRdb keeps only in-frame clonotypes and omits some of them. Of 26,000 or so clones in the sample, approximately 64% are singletons; the top ten hold roughly 7.2%. The rearrangement links TRBV3-1 (or the pseudogene TRBV3-2) to TRBJ1-6; weak D call: TRBD1 (5 bases). The clonotype was recovered from a man aged 60 to 69 with active or convalescent COVID-19. Input material: peripheral blood. CDR3 region: CASSQERDRYNSPLHF. In DNA, the CDR3 is TGTGCCAGCAGCCAAGAGCGGGACCGCTATAATTCACCCCTCCACTTT.